This is a list of T cell receptor beta chains from one sample in a study of CD8+CD57+ T cells in acquired aplastic anemia. TCRdb ran MiXCR on the reads and lists one entry per CDR3 protein. The sample records 200,000 to 250,000 distinct CDR3 sequences, 55% to 65% being singletons. The sequenced sample consisted of sorted CD4+, CD8+, or CD8+CD57+ T cells (not recorded which) from PBMCs. These receptors all stem from a human donor with aplastic anemia. CDR3s include the opening cysteine and the closing phenylalanine or tryptophan.

TRBV24-1,CATSDLGQKNQPQHF
TRBV20-1,CSARVTGGAGALFF
TRBV7-6,CASSPLASGFYEQYF
TRBV20-1,CSAGGTVQYF
TRBV12-3/TRBV12-4,CASSLNPTGELNTEAFF
TRBV4-1,CASSQIQGATGELFF
TRBV10-2,CASSDSGGPYEQYF
TRBV12-3/TRBV12-4,CASSLDSWNTEAFF
TRBV10-3,CAIREYSGAGDTQYF
TRBV5-1,CASSSGLADQETQYF
TRBV27,CASSSNPTRGYLQETQYF
TRBV2,CASSGMGDTQYF
TRBV29-1,CSVGFGSGGYEQYF
TRBV9,CASSLTPGTGNTIYF
TRBV7-8,CASSEGQGGETQYF
TRBV2,CAPGGADTGELFF
TRBV20-1,CSASLAGNTGELFF
TRBV2,CASTQGDGNQPQHF
TRBV15,CATSTGTGDEKLLF
TRBV4-1,CASSQDGQGSSEQYF
TRBV20-1,CSASLQETQYF
TRBV19,CASSIGGLAGGQFF
TRBV15,CATSRDSFLTEGSWGTYEQYF
TRBV25-1,CASVEDNRGLINEQFF
TRBV7-7,CASSSTSAGELFF
TRBV7-9,CASSGDDYGQYF
TRBV5-6,CASSPIQGAPYEQYF
TRBV20-1,CSAETPITDTQYF
TRBV6-5,CASSSGTLTPINYGYTF
TRBV20-1,CSAAAGPRDQPQHF
TRBV19,CATKDGSNTEAFF
TRBV5-5,CASSIHPGLTSTDTQYF
TRBV11-2,CASSTYTGRVYEQYF
TRBV7-3,CASSLTAFDEQFF
TRBV5-4,CASRRGELPYNEQFF
TRBV13,CASSWGDEQYF
TRBV9,CASSNTGGTEAFF
TRBV6-5,CASSVSGGVLNEQFF
TRBV7-8,CASSFSPSTDTQYF
TRBV20-1,CSAHDRGQPLHF
TRBV9,CASSVDLYNEQFF
TRBV7-6,CASSLGRLGTDTQYF
TRBV4-1,CASSPGLGANVLTF
TRBV2,CANSTSGTYNEQFF
TRBV10-3,CAIRSQGAGHEQYF
TRBV27,CASSLQGVHSPLHF
TRBV10-3,CAICPGRDRGDEQYF
TRBV7-6,CASSGGLAGGETQYF
TRBV20-1,CSARETSGGAAFSYNEQFF
TRBV20-1,CSAFRGQEETQYF
TRBV19,CASSNAGGTGELFF
TRBV15,CATSARTAWDEQYF
TRBV19,CASSIGSYEQHF
TRBV29-1,CSVQGTVLTYNEQFF
TRBV5-6,CASSLVAGDRGYTF